These T cell receptor beta chains were read from a single sample in a study of cytomegalovirus exposure and HLA in healthy donors. Measured with immunoSEQ multiplex PCR; TCRdb has only the in-frame clones, and not every one. This sample has around 140,000 clones; around 77% occur once, and the top ten carry under 5%. Sequenced: PBMCs. These receptor sequences come from a male donor in good health and CMV-seropositive. CDR3s include the opening cysteine and the closing phenylalanine or tryptophan. A D gene is named only where the DNA matches it firmly. Where a row states a size, it is once, few, many or the class of an expanded clone; other rows omit it.

clone_size j_call d_call cdr3_length v_call cdr3_aa cdr3_nt
. TRBJ1-2 . 14 TRBV11-1 CASSLSQIGYGYTF TGTGCCAGCAGCCTAAGTCAAATTGGCTATGGCTACACCTTC
. TRBJ2-3 . 14 TRBV29-1 CSVEDPPSTGTQYF TGCAGCGTTGAAGATCCCCCTAGTACGGGTACGCAGTATTTT
. TRBJ1-1 . 14 TRBV10-3 CASSAATLRGEAFF TGTGCCAGCAGTGCCGCGACCCTTAGAGGTGAAGCTTTCTTT
once TRBJ2-1 TRBD2 14 TRBV28 CASSATGGWDEQFF TGTGCCAGTTCTGCAACGGGGGGGTGGGATGAGCAGTTCTTC
. TRBJ1-2 . 16 TRBV5-4 CASTIPQSGTIPGYTF TGTGCCAGCACCATTCCCCAATCCGGGACAATTCCTGGCTACACCTTC
few TRBJ2-3 TRBD1 15 TRBV18 CASSQDRGQTDTQYF TGTGCCAGCTCACAGGACAGGGGGCAAACAGATACGCAGTATTTT
once TRBJ2-3 . 16 TRBV5-1 CASSLDRAGSTDTQYF TGCGCCAGCAGCTTGGATCGGGCGGGATCGACAGATACGCAGTATTTT
. TRBJ2-2 . 12 TRBV9 CASGPSGGELFF TGTGCCAGCGGTCCATCCGGCGGGGAGCTGTTTTTT
. TRBJ1-1 . 14 TRBV5-1 CASSAAGANTEAFF TGCGCCAGCAGCGCTGCAGGGGCGAACACTGAAGCTTTCTTT
. TRBJ1-6 . 13 TRBV28 CASSAQGSSPLHF TGTGCCAGCAGCGCGCAGGGGAGTTCACCCCTCCACTTT
. TRBJ1-1 . 13 TRBV2 CANMKGRDTEAFF TGTGCCAATATGAAGGGCAGGGACACTGAAGCTTTCTTT
. TRBJ2-7 . 17 TRBV13 CASSYLTPSAPPYEQYF TGTGCCAGCAGCTATCTTACCCCATCCGCGCCGCCCTACGAGCAGTACTTC
. TRBJ1-1 . 13 TRBV7-2 CASSRSGGTEAFF TGTGCCAGCAGCCGATCGGGGGGGACTGAAGCTTTCTTT
. TRBJ2-7 TRBD2 14 TRBV5-1 CASSFSGALAEQYF TGCGCCAGCAGCTTTAGCGGGGCCCTAGCGGAGCAGTACTTC